This TCR beta chain comes out of a study of blood T cell repertoires in COVID-19. About the study: The United States, Italy and Spain provided the acute and convalescent COVID-19 samples.

Data came from immunoSEQ multiplex PCR; TCRdb stores just in-frame clones and leaves some out. The sample includes a few hundred thousand clones, about 89% of them seen just once. Trimming left V 2 bases short and J 4 bases short, with 6 bases between. Germline CDR1 and CDR2: SGHVS and FQNEAQ. The CDR3 runs to 13 residues. Worth noting for this clone: This may be a read error, as it is one base from a much larger clone. The sample has other DNA sequences that encode this CDR3 too.

The clonotype originates from a middle-aged man with acute or convalescent COVID-19. The chain links TRBV7-8 to TRBJ1-5, with D perhaps matching TRBD1 (6 bases). Sequencing was carried out using peripheral blood. The CDR3, as DNA: TGTGCCAGCAGCTTAAGGGGGAATCAGCCCCAGCATTTT. It codes for CASSLRGNQPQHF.